This TCR beta chain was captured in a study of T-cell reconstitution after alpha-beta-depleted transplantation in children (dated by TCRdb to 2015 to 2016). Background for the entire study: Using TCR repertoire profiling, the study followed T-cell immune reconstitution in a quantitative way in children after TCRalphabeta/CD19-depleted allogeneic hematopoietic cell transplantation. Results and caveats for the whole study, not just this receptor: In some patients, high TCRbeta diversity at day 60 was attributed to recipient T cells and intrathymic progenitors that had survived conditioning. Hyperexpanded clone frequencies declined over subsequent months; after one year, T-cell counts and TCRbeta diversity were mostly attributed to newly produced T cells. Apparently early alphabetaT-cell count recovery about two months after transplant reportedly relied on only several hundred rapidly expanded clones derived from non-depleted graft cells.

The protocol used for the library was PCR. The sequencing machine was an Illumina HiSeq 2500. TCR libraries were prepared with molecular barcoding, using unique molecular identifiers to normalize TCRbeta repertoire quantification. Starting from the raw public reads, TCRdb applied fastp trimming at Q25, assembled clones with MiXCR and retained in-frame beta chains. One record per CDR3 amino acid sequence lists the most common genes and DNA. The sample table lists hundreds of thousands of distinct CDR3 sequences, less than 9.5% of them with a count of one. The top ten clonotypes cover approximately 9.1% of the sample. In light of the paper, this sample's treatment or condition label describes: allogeneic hematopoietic cell transplantation with graft depleted of TCRalphabeta T cells and CD19 B cells. The transplant recipients were children given TCRalphabeta/CD19-depleted allogeneic hematopoietic cell grafts.

At least ten counts were recorded for this clonotype. Its antigen is unknown. Per-nucleotide qualities are absent, and no much larger clonotype sits a single base away. The sequence derives from a female patient aged 2 to 10 who had a stem cell transplant for Fanconi anemia, so the T cells may come from the graft donor. Sequencing used peripheral blood, obtained 360 days after TCRalphabeta/CD19-depleted stem cell transplant.

The CDR3 reads CASSRRYYGYTF. The bases read TGTGCCAGCAGTCGAAGGTACTATGGCTACACCTTC. Recombination connected TRBV12-3 or TRBV12-4 to TRBJ1-2; the D gene is not confidently resolved. V and J lose 5 bases and 3 bases, and a span of 7 bases separates them. Inclusive of the bounding cysteine and phenylalanine, the CDR3 is 12 residues long. Only the CDR3 part of the read is kept: 36 bases, read in frame from the first base.